These 6 T cell receptor beta chains were all obtained from the same sample, sequenced in a study of cytomegalovirus exposure and HLA in healthy donors. PCR primers comprised 60 Vbeta and 13 Jbeta primers. Sequencing used immunoSEQ multiplex PCR; TCRdb keeps in-frame clones, though not all of them. The profile shows 100,000 to 150,000 clones, more than 65% of them singletons. Sequencing was done on a sample of PBMCs. The source is a man in his fifties in good health and CMV-seronegative.

This sequence joins TRBV29-1 and TRBJ1-2, with D maybe TRBD1 (6 bases). V dropped 6 bases and J dropped 5 bases, with 16 bases sitting between them. The CDR3 is 13 amino acids. The germline V gene encodes CDR1 SQVTM and CDR2 ANQGSEA. In DNA form, the CDR3 reads TGCAGCGTAGAAACAGGGTTGGGGTATGGCTACACCTTC. Amino acid sequence: CSVETGLGYGYTF.

This clone was observed a handful of times. The chain couples TRBV10-3 to TRBJ2-7; 14 positions agree with TRBD2. Germline trimming cut 7 bases from V and 5 bases from J; bases unmatched to any gene: 4. Germline CDR1 reads ENHRY; CDR2 reads SYGVKD. The CDR3 is 14 residues long. The CDR3 reads CAINPGLAGDEQYF. CDR3 in DNA: TGTGCCATCAACCCGGGACTAGCGGGGGACGAGCAGTACTTC.

This clone has a handful of counts. The chain joins TRBV4-1 to TRBJ1-1; no clear D gene. CDR3 length equals 15 residues. V lost 2 bases, J lost 8 bases, and 18 bases lay in between. From germline, CDR1 is MGHRA and CDR2 YSYEKL. The CDR3 sequence: CASSQLRGGQEEAFF. The CDR3 nucleotides are TGCGCCAGCAGCCAACTCAGAGGAGGTCAAGAGGAAGCTTTCTTT.

The rearrangement uses TRBV14 and TRBJ2-1; 7 bases map to TRBD2. Germline lookup yields CDR1 SGHDN and CDR2 FVKESK. V shed 5 bases and J 4 bases; nucleotides not matched to a gene: 5. The CDR3 sequence is 14 residues long. CDR3 protein: CASSETGGYNEQFF. In DNA form, the CDR3 reads TGTGCCAGCAGCGAGACGGGGGGATACAATGAGCAGTTCTTC.

The rearrangement links TRBV28 to TRBJ2-7; D perhaps matches TRBD1 (5 bases). Trimming left V 1 base short and J 7 bases short, with 5 bases between. Looked up from germline, CDR1 is MDHEN and CDR2 is SYDVKM. The CDR3 spans 11 residues. DNA of the CDR3: TGTGCCAGCAGTTTATACAGGGAGCAGTACTTC. It specifies CASSLYREQYF.

The J gene is TRBJ1-2, the V gene TRBV19; unclear D gene. Trimming removed 2 bases at V and 4 bases at J, with 11 bases between. Germline-derived CDR1 and CDR2 are LNHDA and SQIVND (reference sequence). The CDR3 runs 14 residues. CDR3: CASSIMTLAYGYTF. The DNA for the CDR3 is TGTGCCAGTAGTATAATGACACTGGCCTATGGCTACACCTTC.